This T cell receptor beta chain stems from a study of Tregs in tolerant kidney transplant recipients. At the level of the study: A roughly three-day belatacept mixed lymphocyte reaction, sometimes plus 5-day graft donor restimulation, preceded CD4+CD25+CD127- sorting.

The germline V gene encodes CDR1 LNHNV and CDR2 YYDKDF (reference sequence). The CDR3 is 12 amino acids. Trimming stripped 1 base from V and 9 bases from J, with 7 bases between. The protocol was immunoSEQ multiplex PCR, while the TCRdb copy is restricted to in-frame clones and leaves out a portion. This sample has around 30,000 clones, with about four fifths found just once. About this clone: Its antigen is unidentified.

Sequencing input: Tregs from blood cultured with allogeneic cells. The chain joins TRBV15 to TRBJ1-5; D is unclear. The TCR was taken from a human donor in good health. CDR3 sequence reads: CATSRAQLPQHF. The DNA of the CDR3 is TGTGCCACCAGCAGAGCCCAGTTGCCCCAGCATTTT.